These 31 T cell receptor beta chains were all obtained from the same sample, sequenced in a study of blood T cell repertoires in COVID-19. Only in-frame clones appear in the TCRdb table, and some are missing; sequencing was by immunoSEQ multiplex PCR. In the table there are over 75,000 clones, 88% of which are singletons. The sequenced sample was peripheral blood. Receptors originate from a woman over 75 with acute or convalescent COVID-19.

V and J are TRBV5-1 and TRBJ1-1, with TRBD1 matching 9 bases. Germline assignment: CDR1 SGHRS and CDR2 YFSETQ. The CDR3 extends over 17 amino acids. The V segment lost 0 bases and the J segment 4 bases; nucleotides outside the gene matches: 10. The CDR3 DNA reads as TGCGCCAGCAGCTTGGGGGGACAGGGATGGGCCAGCACTGAAGCTTTCTTT. Its translation is CASSLGGQGWASTEAFF.

The chain employs TRBV4-3 and TRBJ1-6; D unresolved. Germline values: CDR1 LGHNA, CDR2 YSLEER. The CDR3 spans 15 residues. Trimming removed 2 bases from V and 0 bases from J, with 5 bases in between. The CDR3 DNA is TGCGCCAGCAGCCAATACATCTCCTATAATTCACCCCTCCACTTT. Translated: CASSQYISYNSPLHF.

V is TRBV7-2 and J is TRBJ2-1, with 14 bases identical to TRBD2. The CDR3 is 17 amino acids. CDR1 SGHTA and CDR2 FQGNSA come from the germline V gene. The junction had 12 bases not matched to a gene; V was cut back by 5 bases and J by 9 bases. The DNA for the CDR3 is TGTGCCAGCAGCGGGACTAGCGGGAGAGGCCGGCTACGTGAGCAGTTCTTC. Translating gives CASSGTSGRGRLREQFF.

The V and J genes are TRBV7-2 and TRBJ1-2, with no clear D. This CDR3 spans 15 amino acids. Germline-derived CDR1 and CDR2 are SGHTA and FQGNSA. V was cut by 1 base and J by 0 bases, with 9 bases left in between. CDR3 coding DNA: TGTGCCAGCAGCTTAGTCCGAGCTTCTAACTATGGCTACACCTTC. Protein sequence: CASSLVRASNYGYTF.

The chain joins TRBV18 to TRBJ2-3; 10 bases agree with TRBD2. CDR1 KGHSH and CDR2 LQKENI come from the germline V gene. The V gene end was trimmed by 1 base and the J gene end by 10 bases; junction bases not matched to a gene: 26. CDR3 size: 21 residues. This CDR3 reads CASSPLVTGQAIAGGSPSQYF. The CDR3 DNA follows: TGTGCCAGCTCACCACTCGTAACGGGACAGGCGATAGCGGGGGGTTCCCCATCGCAGTATTTT.

This clone has a handful of counts. The chain is built from TRBV29-1 and TRBJ1-3; weak D call: TRBD1 (5 bases). The CDR3 runs to 13 residues. Germline CDR1 and CDR2: SQVTM and ANQGSEA. With 4 bases removed from V and 3 bases from J, the gap between germline ends came to 10 bases. The chain's CDR3 is CSVVKGLGNTIYF. Here the CDR3 DNA reads TGCAGCGTTGTAAAGGGGCTTGGAAACACCATATATTTT.

This chain uses TRBV2 with TRBJ2-6, with D perhaps matching TRBD1 (6 bases). Germline V CDR1 and CDR2: SNHLY, FYNNEI. The CDR3 length is 16 residues. Trimming took 6 bases from V and 4 from J, leaving 16 bases between them. The CDR3: CASSFWGRQGANVLTF. The DNA for the CDR3 is TGTGCCAGCAGCTTCTGGGGGCGACAAGGGGCCAACGTCCTGACTTTC.

V and J are TRBV5-8 and TRBJ1-4; D is ambiguous. Trimming removed 0 bases at V and 5 bases at J, with 14 bases between. Per the germline V gene, CDR1 is SGHTS and CDR2 is YDEGEE. The CDR3 extends over 16 amino acids. The CDR3 nucleotides are TGTGCCAGCAGCTTGGCCTTGAGGGAAACCAATGAAAAACTGTTTTTT. As protein: CASSLALRETNEKLFF.

V and J are TRBV2 and TRBJ2-5; TRBD2 matches at 8 bases. The CDR3 loop spans 14 amino acids. Germline CDR1 is SNHLY and CDR2 is FYNNEI. V was pared by 7 bases and J by 1 base, with 5 bases of the junction left unmatched. The CDR3 reads CASKISGAQETQYF. CDR3 sequence (DNA): TGTGCCAGCAAGATTAGCGGGGCCCAAGAGACCCAGTACTTC.

The chain joins TRBV19 to TRBJ1-2; D is perhaps TRBD1 (6 bases). CDR1 LNHDA and CDR2 SQIVND come from the germline V gene (reference sequence). CDR3 length equals 15 residues. Trimming stripped 3 bases from V and 7 bases from J, with 18 bases between. CDR3 bases: TGTGCCAGTAGTATGGTAGGGGGAGATATTGGTGGCTACACCTTC. It encodes CASSMVGGDIGGYTF.

V is TRBV24-1 and J is TRBJ2-2; a possible D gene is TRBD1 (6 bases). CDR1 KGHDR and CDR2 SFDVKD come from the germline V gene. CDR3 length: 14 amino acids. The germline V and J ends were trimmed by 5 bases and 2 bases, with 8 bases remaining between them. CDR3 protein: CATSVGANTGELFF. The DNA for the CDR3 is TGTGCCACCAGTGTGGGGGCAAACACCGGGGAGCTGTTTTTT.

This chain connects TRBV19 to TRBJ1-3, with a weak D call TRBD1 (5 bases). The CDR3 is made up of 14 amino acids. V lost 7 bases and J 4 bases, leaving 14 bases between the germline ends. CDR1 is LNHDA and CDR2 is SQIVND in the germline V gene (reference sequence). The CDR3 reads CASTRGRSGNTIYF. DNA of the CDR3: TGTGCCAGTACAAGGGGCCGAAGCGGAAACACCATATATTTT.

This clone showed up just a few times. V is TRBV21-1 and J is TRBJ1-2; the tabulated D call, TRBD1, remains unverified against the DNA. TRBV21-1 counts as a pseudogene. This CDR3 contains 16 residues. The CDR3 DNA is TGTGCCAGCAGCAACCGAAGGGAAGGGGCTGGCTATGGCTACACCTTC. It translates to CASSNRREGAGYGYTF.

The rearrangement joins TRBV9 to TRBJ2-5; the D is unclear. Germline loops: CDR1 SGDLS, CDR2 YYNGEE. V lost 3 bases to trimming and J lost 2 bases, with 2 bases between them. The CDR3 contains 11 residues. CDR3 nucleotide sequence: TGTGCCAGCAGCGCACAAGAGACCCAGTACTTC. Protein product: CASSAQETQYF.

The chain has TRBV6-5 and TRBJ2-1; the D gene is possibly TRBD1 (6 bases). V was clipped by 1 base and J by 2 bases, with 9 bases between them. CDR1 MNHEY and CDR2 SVGAGI come from the germline V gene. The CDR3 loop spans 15 amino acids. The CDR3 region has the DNA TGTGCCAGCAGTTACTTGGGGGCTACCTACAATGAGCAGTTCTTC. It is translated as CASSYLGATYNEQFF.

The CDR3 DNA is TGTGCCAGCTCAGGTCAGGGGGTCGACTACAATGAGCAGTTCTTC. Encoded protein: CASSGQGVDYNEQFF. The chain is built from TRBV18 and TRBJ2-1, with 7 nucleotides matching TRBD1. Germline CDR1 KGHSH, CDR2 LQKENI. V lost 5 bases and J lost 3; bases outside the gene matches: 7. This CDR3 has 15 amino acids. Full variable domain (missing parts from reference TRBV18 and TRBJ2-1): NAGVMQNPRHLVRRRGQEARLRCSPMKGHSHVYWYRQLPEEGLKFMVYLQKENIIDESGMPKERFSAEFPKEGPSILRIQQVVRGDSAAYFCASSGQGVDYNEQFFGPGTRLTVL.

The chain couples TRBV18 to TRBJ2-2, with D perhaps TRBD2 (6 bases). V was cut by 6 bases and J by 5 bases, with 16 bases left in between. The CDR3 has 15 residues. Germline values: CDR1 KGHSH, CDR2 LQKENI. The CDR3 loop reads CASSLSGLRTGELFF. The CDR3 coding sequence is TGTGCCAGCTCCCTTTCGGGACTCAGGACCGGGGAGCTGTTTTTT.

The V and J genes are TRBV2 and TRBJ1-2; D is unresolved. The CDR3 covers 12 residues. V was cut by 1 base and J by 8 bases, with 8 bases left in between. Per germline, CDR1 SNHLY and CDR2 FYNNEI. The CDR3 DNA follows: TGTGCCAGCAGTGAAGGGTTCCAGGGCTACACCTTC. This sequence encodes CASSEGFQGYTF.

V gene TRBV6-4 combines with J gene TRBJ1-2; 7 bases line up with TRBD1. There are 13 residues in the CDR3. Germline CDR1 MRHNA, CDR2 SNTAGT. V was pared by 3 bases and J by 8 bases, with 6 bases of the junction left unmatched. CDR3 in amino acids: CASSEEGGYGYTF. The CDR3 DNA is TGTGCCAGCAGTGAGGAAGGGGGCTACGGCTACACCTTC.

This chain joins TRBV5-1 and TRBJ1-1, with 8 bases lining up with TRBD1. The CDR3 spans 14 residues. Unmatched junction bases numbered 6, after V lost 4 bases and J lost 4 bases. In germline, CDR1 is SGHRS, CDR2 YFSETQ. CDR3 in amino acids: CASSIGQGGTEAFF. CDR3 nucleotide sequence: TGCGCCAGCAGCATTGGACAGGGCGGCACTGAAGCTTTCTTT.

The chain uses TRBV5-6 and TRBJ1-4; D uncertain. V lost 0 bases to trimming and J lost 6 bases, with 9 bases between them. The CDR3 length is 14 residues. Germline V CDR1 and CDR2: SGHDT, YYEEEE. The CDR3 sequence: CASSLGAVHEKLFF. For the CDR3, the DNA is TGTGCCAGCAGCTTGGGGGCCGTACATGAAAAACTGTTTTTT.

The chain joins TRBV10-3 to TRBJ2-2; a weak D match, TRBD2 (5 bases). CDR1 and CDR2 (germline): ENHRY, SYGVKD. V lost 4 bases and J 2 bases, leaving 8 bases between the germline ends. This CDR3 is 14 amino acids long. The CDR3: CAISAGINTGELFF. CDR3 bases: TGTGCCATCAGTGCCGGGATAAACACCGGGGAGCTGTTTTTT.

The chain is built from TRBV5-1 and TRBJ1-4; 8 bases line up with TRBD1. The J segment lost 5 bases and the V segment lost 0 bases, leaving 3 bases of the junction unmatched. From germline, CDR1 is SGHRS and CDR2 YFSETQ. The CDR3 runs 15 residues. The CDR3 region is CASSLGTGLNEKLFF. In nucleotides, the CDR3 is TGCGCCAGCAGCTTGGGGACAGGGTTAAATGAAAAACTGTTTTTT.

The chain uses TRBV24-1 and TRBJ2-3; 7 bases are shared with TRBD1. The V segment lost 4 bases and the J segment 1 base; nucleotides outside the gene matches: 4. Germline CDR1 and CDR2: KGHDR and SFDVKD. The CDR3 is made up of 15 amino acids. The CDR3, as DNA: TGTGCCACCAGTGACCCTGGGACAGGCACAGATACGCAGTATTTT. Translating gives CATSDPGTGTDTQYF.

This clone was counted only a few times. The chain recombines TRBV7-9 with TRBJ2-5; 9 nucleotides agree with TRBD1. The CDR3 spans 14 residues. Germline CDR1 reads SEHNR; CDR2 reads FQNEAQ (reference sequence). V was clipped by 4 bases and J by 5 bases; unmatched bases: 5. Here the CDR3 DNA reads TGTGCCAGCAGCTCGGACAGGGGTGTCGAGACCCAGTACTTC. Residues: CASSSDRGVETQYF.

The chain joins TRBV9 to TRBJ1-6; D remains ambiguous. Germline CDR1 SGDLS, CDR2 YYNGEE. There are 15 residues in the CDR3. V was cut by 0 bases and J by 3 bases, with 7 bases left in between. CDR3: CASSVAQLYNSPLHF. CDR3 sequence (DNA): TGTGCCAGCAGCGTAGCACAGCTCTATAATTCACCCCTCCACTTT.

V and J are TRBV7-2 and TRBJ2-1; no firm D call. Germline CDR1 is SGHTA and CDR2 is FQGNSA. CDR3 length: 15 amino acids. Trimming pared 4 bases from V and 2 bases from J, leaving 12 bases between. CDR3 amino acids: CASSSYSTPYNEQFF. The CDR3 DNA sequence: TGTGCCAGCAGCTCTTACTCGACACCCTACAATGAGCAGTTCTTC. The full variable domain, its missing parts supplied by reference TRBV7-2 and TRBJ2-1, is GAGVSQSPSNKVTEKGKDVELRCDPISGHTALYWYRQSLGQGLEFLIYFQGNSAPDKSGLPSDRFSAERTGGSVSTLTIQRTQQEDSAVYLCASSSYSTPYNEQFFGPGTRLTVL.

This chain joins TRBV28 and TRBJ1-2; D is uncertain. From germline, CDR1 is MDHEN and CDR2 SYDVKM. V dropped 6 bases and J dropped 7 bases, with 21 bases sitting between them. The CDR3 loop spans 15 amino acids. The CDR3 loop reads CASRVRETKASGYTF. CDR3 sequence (DNA): TGTGCCAGCAGAGTCCGGGAAACTAAGGCCTCTGGCTACACCTTC.

The chain employs TRBV6-5 and TRBJ2-7, with 7 positions matching TRBD1. J lost 1 base, V lost 7 bases, and 4 bases had no gene match. Germline V lookup: CDR1 MNHEY, CDR2 SVGAGI. This CDR3 has 13 residues. This CDR3 reads CASMDRNSYEQYF. In DNA form, the CDR3 reads TGTGCCAGCATGGACAGGAATTCCTACGAGCAGTACTTC.

This sequence joins TRBV19 and TRBJ2-1, with D tentatively TRBD1 (5 bases). The CDR3 extends over 14 amino acids. Deletions cut 5 bases from V and 6 bases from J, with 14 bases between. The germline V gene encodes CDR1 LNHDA and CDR2 SQIVND (reference sequence). The CDR3 DNA sequence: TGTGCCAGTAGTGATTGGGGCCGGGCCAATGAGCAGTTCTTC. Its translation: CASSDWGRANEQFF.

This clone was seen a few times. The genes are TRBV6-5 and TRBJ1-2, with D perhaps matching TRBD1 (6 bases). Germline V gene sequence: CDR1 MNHEY, CDR2 SVGAGI. This CDR3 has 14 residues. Between the trimmed V and J ends, which lost 2 bases and 5 bases, there was a span of 12 bases. CDR3 region: CASSYRRQGYGYTF. As DNA, the CDR3 is TGTGCCAGCAGTTACAGGCGTCAGGGGTATGGCTACACCTTC.